The T cell receptor beta chain described here comes from a study of CD8 T cells in Susac syndrome. RNA was extracted with the RNeasy kit, and a quantity of about 0.45 to 1 ug was reverse transcribed using random hexamers. TCRdb re-called the immunoSEQ multiplex PCR reads with MiXCR, one entry per CDR3 protein. The table lists about 120,000 distinct CDR3 sequences, roughly 92% of them singletons. V lost 0 bases, J lost 4 bases, and 16 bases lay in between. This CDR3 has 16 residues. Germline V gives CDR1 SGDLS, CDR2 YYNGEE. Sequencing of TCR beta was undertaken in CD8+ and CD4+ T cells derived from blood.

The receptor comes from a human donor in good health. The chain employs TRBV9 and TRBJ2-5, with a weak D call TRBD2 (7 bases). Sequenced input: CD8+ T cells from PBMCs. CDR3 in DNA: TGTGCCAGCAGCGTAGAAGATACGGGGGGCGGAGAGACCCAGTACTTC. This sequence encodes CASSVEDTGGGETQYF.